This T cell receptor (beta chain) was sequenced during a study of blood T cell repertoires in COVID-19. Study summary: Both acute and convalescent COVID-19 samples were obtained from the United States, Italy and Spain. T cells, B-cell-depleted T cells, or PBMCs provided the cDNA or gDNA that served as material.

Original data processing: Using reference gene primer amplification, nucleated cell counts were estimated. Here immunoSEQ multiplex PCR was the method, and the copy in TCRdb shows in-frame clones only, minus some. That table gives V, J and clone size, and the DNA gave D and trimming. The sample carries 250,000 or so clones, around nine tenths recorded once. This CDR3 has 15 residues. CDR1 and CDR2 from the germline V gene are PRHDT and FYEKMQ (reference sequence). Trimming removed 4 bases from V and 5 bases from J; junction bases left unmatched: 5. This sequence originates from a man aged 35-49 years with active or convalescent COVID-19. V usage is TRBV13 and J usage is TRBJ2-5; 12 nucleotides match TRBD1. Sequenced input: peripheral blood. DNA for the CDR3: TGTGCCAGCAGCTCCGGGACAGGGGGCAGGGAGACCCAGTACTTC. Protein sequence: CASSSGTGGRETQYF.